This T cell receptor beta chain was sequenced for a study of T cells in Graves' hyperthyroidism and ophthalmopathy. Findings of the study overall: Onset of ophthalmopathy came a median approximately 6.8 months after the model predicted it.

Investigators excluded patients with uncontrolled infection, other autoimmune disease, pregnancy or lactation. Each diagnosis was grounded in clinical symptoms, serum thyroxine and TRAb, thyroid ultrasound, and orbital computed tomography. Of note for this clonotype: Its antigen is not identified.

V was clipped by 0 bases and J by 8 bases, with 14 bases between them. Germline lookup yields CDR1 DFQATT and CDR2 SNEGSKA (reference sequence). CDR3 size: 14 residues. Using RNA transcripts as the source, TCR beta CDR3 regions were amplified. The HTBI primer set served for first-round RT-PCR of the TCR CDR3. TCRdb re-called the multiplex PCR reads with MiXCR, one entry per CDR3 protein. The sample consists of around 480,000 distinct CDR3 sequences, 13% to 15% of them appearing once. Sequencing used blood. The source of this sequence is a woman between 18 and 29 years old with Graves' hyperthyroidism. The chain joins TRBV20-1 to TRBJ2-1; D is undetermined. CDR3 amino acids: CSARDLGAGDEQFF. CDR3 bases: TGCAGTGCTAGAGACTTGGGTGCTGGCGATGAGCAGTTCTTC.